The clone carrying this T cell receptor (beta chain) has a handful of counts. Its antigen is currently unknown. Expressed TCRB transcripts were sequenced, since all the RNA that had been isolated was reverse transcribed. Produced via immunoSEQ multiplex PCR; TCRdb's table is partial and in-frame only. This sample has some 200,000 clones; roughly 17% occur once, and the top ten carry roughly 0.08%. The data belong to a study of beta chain features in type 1 diabetes. General observations from the study: Shorter templates might be favored by PCR, equally in patients and controls. Naive, central memory and Treg TCRB repertoires seemed to resemble each other more closely in patients than they did in healthy donors. Type 1 diabetes patients showed a moderate but significant shortening of TCRB CDR3s in all four CD4+ subsets. A cDNA-based sequencing approach could over-represent cells with high TCR expression.

Sequencing was done on a sample of naive CD4+ T cells from blood. This TCR derives from a man aged 25 to 40 with type 1 diabetes.

CDR3 in DNA: TGTGCCAGCAGTGAAGTGAGGGGGCGCGTGACCCAGTACTTC. Translation gives CASSEVRGRVTQYF. The chain combines TRBV6-1 with TRBJ2-5, with TRBD1 matching over 7 bases. This CDR3 has 14 amino acids. Trimming cost V 1 base and J 7 bases; bases outside gene matches: 6. The germline CDR1 and CDR2 sequences are MNHNS and SASEGT.